The 32 T cell receptor beta chains presented below share a single source sample, sequenced in a study of beta chain features in type 1 diabetes. Antigens of these TCRs are unknown. Broader study findings: A moderate, significant TCRB CDR3 shortening appeared in type 1 diabetes across four CD4+ subsets.

The entirety of the isolated RNA underwent reverse transcription, so expressed TCRB transcripts were sequenced. The protocol was immunoSEQ multiplex PCR, while the TCRdb copy is restricted to in-frame clones and leaves out a portion. The repertoire has a few hundred thousand clones, 8% to 10% of them found once; the top ten carry 0.55% to 0.75%. Sequences were obtained from central memory CD4+ T cells from blood. The receptors come from a man younger than 40 with type 1 diabetes.

The V gene is TRBV6-6, the J gene TRBJ2-7; 10 nucleotides align to TRBD2. This CDR3 has 15 amino acids. Germline CDR1 MNHNY, CDR2 SVGAGI (reference sequence). After removal of 5 bases from V and 5 bases from J, the junction contained 9 bases not matched to a gene. The DNA of the CDR3 is TGTGCCAGCAGTGGAGCCCGAGCGGGAGGGAACGAGCAGTACTTC. Translated: CASSGARAGGNEQYF.

The genes are TRBV11-2 and TRBJ2-5, with a tentative D call TRBD2 (5 bases). The CDR3 covers 14 residues. The V end lost 5 bases, the J end lost 5 bases, and 15 bases lay between the germline ends. The V gene's germline CDR1 is SGHAT and CDR2 FQNNGV. Here the CDR3 reads CASSQIGLSETQYF. In DNA form, the CDR3 reads TGTGCCAGCAGCCAGATCGGACTTTCGGAGACCCAGTACTTC.

This clone was seen only a few times. This chain links TRBV11-3 with TRBJ2-1; D is uncertain. This CDR3 region has 14 residues. Germline V gene sequence: CDR1 SGHNT, CDR2 YENEEA. V was trimmed by 5 bases and J by 2 bases, leaving 10 bases between them. Here the CDR3 reads CASSPLRTYNEQFF. In DNA, the CDR3 is TGTGCCAGCAGCCCCCTACGCACCTACAATGAGCAGTTCTTC.

The chain combines TRBV7-2 with TRBJ2-7; D gene unclear. V lost 5 bases, J lost 2 bases, and 13 bases lay in between. The germline CDR1 and CDR2 sequences are SGHTA and FQGNSA. The length of the CDR3 is 14 residues. The CDR3 region has the DNA TGTGCCAGCAGCACAAGAGTGGCGGCCTACGAGCAGTACTTC. Its protein is CASSTRVAAYEQYF.

This chain links TRBV7-6 with TRBJ2-3; TRBD1 might be the D (6 bases). V lost 0 bases, J lost 6 bases, and 7 bases lay in between. Germline assignment: CDR1 SGHVS and CDR2 FNYEAQ. The CDR3 extends over 13 amino acids. CDR3 nucleotide sequence: TGTGCCAGCAGCTTAGCGCAGGGGGATACGCAGTATTTT. It specifies CASSLAQGDTQYF.

The table lists this clone with a few counts. The J gene is TRBJ2-2, the V gene TRBV7-2, with D uncertain. Germline CDR1 is SGHTA and CDR2 is FQGNSA. CDR3 length: 14 residues. Between the trimmed V and J ends, which lost 4 bases and 2 bases, there was a span of 8 bases. The CDR3 loop is CASSSGPNTGELFF. The CDR3 DNA follows: TGTGCCAGCAGCTCTGGGCCCAACACCGGGGAGCTGTTTTTT.

This chain joins TRBV4-2 and TRBJ1-4; no clear D gene. The CDR3 covers 13 residues. V was pared by 0 bases and J by 8 bases, with 7 bases between. Germline V gene data show CDR1 as LGHNA and CDR2 as YNFKEQ. The CDR3 is CASSQDPKEKLFF. The CDR3 coding sequence is TGTGCCAGCAGCCAAGATCCCAAGGAAAAACTGTTTTTT.

The chain employs TRBV7-3 and TRBJ2-5; 7 bases agree with TRBD2. The CDR3 length is 18 residues. The V gene end was trimmed by 1 base and the J gene end by 5 bases; junction bases not matched to a gene: 16. Germline CDR1 is SGHTA and CDR2 is FQGTGA. CDR3 residues: CASSLRGDYDRVWETQYF. The CDR3, as DNA: TGTGCCAGCAGCTTAAGGGGGGACTACGACCGAGTCTGGGAGACCCAGTACTTC.

V usage is TRBV29-1 and J usage is TRBJ2-7; D possibly matches TRBD1 or TRBD2 (5 bases each). Per germline, CDR1 SQVTM and CDR2 ANQGSEA. Trimming took 4 bases from V and 4 from J, leaving 8 bases between them. The CDR3 extends over 11 amino acids. CDR3: CSVGGIYEQYF. As DNA, the CDR3 is TGCAGCGTTGGGGGGATTTACGAGCAGTACTTC.

The genes are TRBV11-2 and TRBJ2-5, with D unclear. The CDR3 is 15 residues long. V lost 1 base and J lost 5, with 14 bases in between. From germline, CDR1 is SGHAT and CDR2 FQNNGV. The CDR3 sequence: CASSLVGLVGETQYF. The CDR3, as DNA: TGTGCCAGCAGCTTAGTCGGGCTGGTGGGGGAGACCCAGTACTTC.

This clone was counted between two and nine times. This sequence joins TRBV7-3 and TRBJ2-3; the D gene is possibly TRBD1 (6 bases). V lost 8 bases and J lost 2, with 11 bases in between. Germline CDR1 is SGHTA and CDR2 is FQGTGA. The CDR3 is made up of 13 amino acids. The CDR3, as DNA: TGTGCCAGCTCCCAGGGGCCCACAGATACGCAGTATTTT. Translating gives CASSQGPTDTQYF. Based on the CDR3 plus reference TRBV7-3 and TRBJ2-3, the full variable domain is GAGVSQTPSNKVTEKGKYVELRCDPISGHTALYWYRQSLGQGPEFLIYFQGTGAADDSGLPNDRFFAVRPEGSVSTLKIQRTERGDSAVYLCASSQGPTDTQYFGPGTRLTVL.

The table lists this clone with a few counts. The chain joins TRBV14 to TRBJ2-5; D could derive from TRBD1 or TRBD2 (6 bases each). There are 14 residues in the CDR3. The ends were cut back, 3 bases at V and 8 bases at J, with 16 bases in the middle. CDR1 is SGHDN and CDR2 is FVKESK in the germline V gene. This CDR3 reads CASSHNVLGGTQYF. Here the CDR3 DNA reads TGTGCCAGCAGCCATAACGTTTTGGGGGGCACCCAGTACTTC.

The chain uses TRBV5-1 and TRBJ1-1, with TRBD1 matching over 7 bases. The ends lost 2 bases at V and 5 bases at J; junction bases unmatched: 9. Germline V gene data show CDR1 as SGHRS and CDR2 as YFSETQ. The CDR3 has 15 amino acids. CDR3 loop: CASSFTTGRGTEAFF. The CDR3 coding sequence is TGCGCCAGCAGCTTTACGACAGGGAGAGGTACTGAAGCTTTCTTT.

The table lists this clone with a few counts. The rearrangement joins TRBV29-1 to TRBJ2-5; 7 bases align to TRBD1. Germline values: CDR1 SQVTM, CDR2 ANQGSEA. V lost 4 bases and J lost 11; bases outside the gene matches: 4. This CDR3 spans 10 amino acids. The CDR3 DNA sequence: TGCAGCGTTGGACAGGGTGAGCAGTACTTC. Encoded protein: CSVGQGEQYF. The full variable domain, rest sourced from reference TRBV29-1 and TRBJ2-5, is SAVISQKPSRDICQRGTSLTIQCQVDSQVTMMFWYRQQPGQSLTLIATANQGSEATYESGFVIDKFPISRPNLTFSTLTVSNMSPEDSSIYLCSVGQGEQYFGPGTRLLVL.

The chain is built from TRBV2 and TRBJ2-2; D is uncertain. The CDR3 loop spans 14 amino acids. CDR1 is SNHLY and CDR2 is FYNNEI in the germline V gene. V was shortened by 10 bases and J by 0 bases, with 12 bases between the two germline ends. The CDR3, as DNA: TGTGCCAACCAGGTATCGGCGAACACCGGGGAGCTGTTTTTT. Translated: CANQVSANTGELFF.

The sample holds a few counts of this clone. One end of the junction fails to match germline, which may point to a read error. This chain joins TRBV6-5 and TRBJ2-6; no clear D. Per germline, CDR1 MNHEY and CDR2 SVGAGI. The CDR3 spans 14 residues. In nucleotides, the CDR3 is TGTGCCATCAGTGAATACTCTGGGGCCAACGTCCTGACTTTC. Protein product: CAISEYSGANVLTF.

Remarks on this clone: The junction and the germline gene differ at one end; a read error may be behind it. The V gene is TRBV7-2, the J gene TRBJ2-3; TRBD2 might be the D (5 bases). The CDR3 runs 15 residues. The germline gives CDR1 SGHTA, CDR2 FQGNSA. The chain's CDR3 is CASSLAQTEGDTQYF. CDR3 DNA: TGTGCCAGCAGCCTAGCCCAGACCGAGGGAGATACGCAGTATTTT.

In its sample, this clone was seen a few times. The J gene is TRBJ1-1, the V gene TRBV6-5, with TRBD1 matching 7 bases. After removal of 8 bases from V and 1 base from J, the junction contained 4 bases not matched to a gene. The germline V gene encodes CDR1 MNHEY and CDR2 SVGAGI. The CDR3 contains 13 residues. In DNA form, the CDR3 reads TGTGCCAGCGTGCGACAGGGGAACACTGAAGCTTTCTTT. Translating gives CASVRQGNTEAFF.

This chain joins TRBV2 and TRBJ1-2; D is possibly TRBD1 (6 bases). Trimming took off 6 bases at V and 3 bases at J, with 20 bases between the two ends. The CDR3 is 16 residues long. From germline, CDR1 is SNHLY and CDR2 FYNNEI. The CDR3 region has the DNA TGTGCCAGCAGCGAGGACCCGGACAGAATTTACTATGGCTACACCTTC. Its protein is CASSEDPDRIYYGYTF.

This chain uses TRBV29-1 with TRBJ1-2, with 7 bases that match TRBD1. CDR3 length equals 12 residues. Unmatched junction bases numbered 7, after V lost 6 bases and J lost 6 bases. In germline, CDR1 is SQVTM, CDR2 ANQGSEA. DNA of the CDR3: TGCAGCGTGGGCAGGGGGTTGCATGGCTACACCTTC. Translated: CSVGRGLHGYTF.

Details on this clone: Other DNA sequences in this sample translate to the same CDR3. This chain connects TRBV6-5 to TRBJ1-5, with TRBD1 matching over 7 bases. From germline, CDR1 is MNHEY and CDR2 SVGAGI. The CDR3 spans 14 residues. V shed 6 bases and J 1 base; nucleotides not matched to a gene: 3. The CDR3 spells CASRPDRSNQPQHF. The CDR3 DNA sequence: TGTGCCAGCAGACCGGACAGGAGCAATCAGCCCCAGCATTTT.

The rearrangement joins TRBV11-2 to TRBJ2-3; D is undetermined. V was trimmed by 6 bases and J by 9 bases, leaving 13 bases between them. Germline V gene sequence: CDR1 SGHAT, CDR2 FQNNGV. This CDR3 is built from 12 residues. The CDR3 DNA is TGTGCCAGCAGTCAGAACTCCCGAACGCAGTATTTT. Its translation: CASSQNSRTQYF.

The chain couples TRBV2 to TRBJ2-1; D is uncertain. The length of the CDR3 is 14 residues. In germline, CDR1 is SNHLY, CDR2 FYNNEI. The V gene lost 5 bases and the J gene lost 12 bases, with 20 bases spanning the gap. The CDR3: CASSLTRPSETQFF. The CDR3 DNA follows: TGTGCCAGCAGTTTAACCCGTCCCAGCGAGACGCAGTTCTTC.

Of note for this clone: Its ends do not fully match the called genes, so a read error is possible. The chain is built from TRBV7-7 and TRBJ2-5, with D possibly matching TRBD1 (5 bases). Looked up from germline, CDR1 is SSHAT and CDR2 is FNYEAQ (reference sequence). The CDR3 loop spans 15 amino acids. This CDR3 reads CASSLGLGSGETQYF. In DNA, the CDR3 is TGTGCTAGCAGCTTAGGGTTAGGCTCAGGGGAGACCCAGTACTTC.

This clone came up a few times. The CDR3 DNA reads TGCAGTGCCACTACTAACAATGAGCAGTTCTTC. Translation gives CSATTNNEQFF. The rearrangement uses TRBV20-1 and TRBJ2-1; D gene uncertain. In germline, CDR1 is DFQATT, CDR2 SNEGSKA (reference sequence). This CDR3 comprises 11 residues. The ends were cut back, 6 bases at V and 5 bases at J, with 8 bases in the middle.

The chain links TRBV7-9 to TRBJ1-2; D is uncertain. CDR3 length equals 13 residues. Germline V gives CDR1 SEHNR, CDR2 FQNEAQ (reference sequence). V was cut by 2 bases and J by 6 bases, with 10 bases left in between. CDR3 loop: CASSLNGFNGYTF. In DNA, the CDR3 is TGTGCCAGCAGCTTAAATGGATTTAATGGCTACACCTTC.

The chain employs TRBV11-2 and TRBJ2-5; 11 nucleotides match TRBD2. CDR1 and CDR2 (germline): SGHAT, FQNNGV. J gave up 3 bases and V 1 base, and 10 bases lay outside the gene matches. This CDR3 has 18 residues. The CDR3 loop reads CASSLGVAGGYGEETQYF. In nucleotides, the CDR3 is TGTGCCAGCAGCTTAGGGGTAGCGGGAGGGTATGGGGAAGAGACCCAGTACTTC.

The genes are TRBV4-3 and TRBJ2-3; 8 bases are shared with TRBD1. The CDR3 has 16 residues. CDR1 and CDR2 from the germline V gene are LGHNA and YSLEER. The V gene end was trimmed by 5 bases and the J gene end by 4 bases; junction bases not matched to a gene: 11. The CDR3 reads CASSKGQGVGADTQYF. The CDR3 DNA reads TGCGCCAGCAGCAAAGGACAGGGCGTAGGAGCAGATACGCAGTATTTT.

This clone has more than one count but fewer than ten. V gene TRBV10-3 combines with J gene TRBJ2-5, with 14 positions matching TRBD2. TRBJ2-7 matches the DNA end more closely, so the J call is doubtful. The CDR3 consists of 15 residues. The V gene's germline CDR1 is ENHRY and CDR2 SYGVKD. CDR3 sequence reads: CATGTSGSYNPEQYF. CDR3 nucleotide sequence: TGTGCCACCGGGACTAGCGGGAGTTATAACCCCGAGCAGTACTTC.

The chain has TRBV27 and TRBJ2-7, with 10 positions matching TRBD1. CDR3 length: 15 amino acids. V shed 1 base and J 5 bases; nucleotides not matched to a gene: 5. Germline CDR1 is MNHEY and CDR2 is SMNVEV (reference sequence). CDR3 DNA sequence: TGTGCCAGCAGTTTATTACCGGGACAGGGGAACGAGCAGTACTTC. The encoded protein is CASSLLPGQGNEQYF.

The V gene is TRBV13, the J gene TRBJ2-1, with TRBD2 matching over 13 bases. The junction had 13 bases not matched to a gene; V was cut back by 6 bases and J by 8 bases. The CDR3 has 17 residues. Germline assignment: CDR1 PRHDT and CDR2 FYEKMQ (reference sequence). The CDR3 sequence is CASSGVITSGRAHEQFF. In DNA, the CDR3 is TGTGCCAGCAGTGGGGTTATAACTAGCGGGAGGGCTCATGAGCAGTTCTTC.

The chain recombines TRBV9 with TRBJ2-1, with 12 bases fitting TRBD2. J was trimmed by 12 bases and V by 3 bases; bases with no gene match: 10. Germline assignment: CDR1 SGDLS and CDR2 YYNGEE. This CDR3 is built from 15 residues. The chain's CDR3 is CASSALTSGRRVQFF. The CDR3 DNA is TGTGCCAGCAGCGCCCTGACTAGCGGGAGAAGGGTGCAGTTCTTC.